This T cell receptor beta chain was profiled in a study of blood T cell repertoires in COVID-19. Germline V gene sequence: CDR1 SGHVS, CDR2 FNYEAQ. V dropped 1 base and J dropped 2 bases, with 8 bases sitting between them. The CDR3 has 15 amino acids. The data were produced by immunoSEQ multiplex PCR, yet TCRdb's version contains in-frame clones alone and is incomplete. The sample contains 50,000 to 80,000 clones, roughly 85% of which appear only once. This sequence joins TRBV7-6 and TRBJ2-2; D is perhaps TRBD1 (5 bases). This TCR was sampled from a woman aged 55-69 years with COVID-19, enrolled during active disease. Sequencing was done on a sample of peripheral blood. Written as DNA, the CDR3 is TGTGCCAGCAGCTTAGTGACAGAAAACACCGGGGAGCTGTTTTTT. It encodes CASSLVTENTGELFF.